Below are 27 T cell receptor beta chains sequenced from a single sample in a study of cytomegalovirus exposure and HLA in healthy donors. The PCR ran on 60 Vbeta and 13 Jbeta primers. Sequencing was performed with immunoSEQ multiplex PCR; in TCRdb, only in-frame clones are kept and a portion is missing. The data contain 210,000 or so clones, about 80% of them singletons. Specimen: PBMCs. These receptors came from a woman aged 40 to 55 in good health and CMV-seronegative.

This chain uses TRBV29-1 with TRBJ2-3, with a weak D call TRBD1 (5 bases). This CDR3 spans 14 amino acids. V was trimmed by 5 bases and J by 0 bases, leaving 12 bases between them. Germline values: CDR1 SQVTM, CDR2 ANQGSEA. The CDR3 here is CSVSDSTSTDTQYF. CDR3 DNA sequence: TGCAGCGTTTCCGACAGTACTAGCACAGATACGCAGTATTTT.

This clone was observed a few times. V usage is TRBV4-1 and J usage is TRBJ1-4; D unresolved. This CDR3 has 16 residues. With 4 bases removed from V and 3 bases from J, the gap between germline ends came to 15 bases. The germline gives CDR1 MGHRA, CDR2 YSYEKL. The CDR3, as DNA: TGCGCCAGCAGCCCGCAGATGTCACAGCCTAATGAAAAACTGTTTTTT. Translation gives CASSPQMSQPNEKLFF.

This chain links TRBV28 with TRBJ1-2, with D unresolved. V lost 2 bases and J 1 base, leaving 8 bases between the germline ends. CDR1 is MDHEN and CDR2 is SYDVKM in the germline V gene. CDR3 length equals 14 residues. This CDR3 reads CASSLVPSNYGYTF. The CDR3, as DNA: TGTGCCAGCAGTTTAGTTCCGAGTAACTATGGCTACACCTTC.

The chain uses TRBV11-3 and TRBJ1-1; 9 bases line up with TRBD1. Germline V gene lookup returns CDR1 SGHNT and CDR2 YENEEA. The trim removed 2 bases at V and 5 bases at J, leaving 15 bases unmatched. CDR3 size: 18 residues. The CDR3 loop is CASSLSDGTGFVLTEAFF. The CDR3 coding sequence is TGTGCCAGCAGCTTAAGTGACGGGACAGGGTTTGTGTTAACTGAAGCTTTCTTT.

V and J are TRBV5-1 and TRBJ2-1, with 8 nucleotides matching TRBD1. The CDR3 has 17 residues. In germline, CDR1 is SGHRS, CDR2 YFSETQ. The V gene end was trimmed by 5 bases and the J gene end by 7 bases; junction bases not matched to a gene: 17. The CDR3 spells CASRSAGQGAGANEQFF. The CDR3 DNA follows: TGCGCCAGCAGATCAGCAGGACAGGGAGCTGGGGCGAATGAGCAGTTCTTC.

V and J are TRBV9 and TRBJ1-2, with D perhaps matching TRBD1 (6 bases). Germline V gene data show CDR1 as SGDLS and CDR2 as YYNGEE. Trimming took 0 bases from V and 5 from J, leaving 11 bases between them. The CDR3 loop spans 14 amino acids. As DNA, the CDR3 is TGTGCCAGCAGCGTAGACAGGGAAGGGTATGGCTACACCTTC. Encoded protein: CASSVDREGYGYTF.

V usage is TRBV6-1 and J usage is TRBJ2-1, with 8 bases matching TRBD2. The CDR3 has 16 amino acids. The V segment lost 1 base and the J segment 4 bases; nucleotides outside the gene matches: 6. CDR1 is MNHNS, CDR2 SASEGT, per germline. The CDR3 nucleotides are TGTGCCAGCAGTGAAGATACGGGGGGGCCGTACAATGAGCAGTTCTTC. It translates to CASSEDTGGPYNEQFF.

V and J are TRBV9 and TRBJ2-3, with D maybe TRBD2 (7 bases). Germline CDR1 reads SGDLS; CDR2 reads YYNGEE. The V and J ends lost 4 bases and 5 bases respectively, with 20 bases between them. This CDR3 has 16 residues. The CDR3 DNA is TGTGCCAGCAGCCCAAGATGGGGGGGGGCCGGAGATACGCAGTATTTT. It translates to CASSPRWGGAGDTQYF.

The chain uses TRBV6-6 and TRBJ1-2; D is possibly TRBD1 (5 bases). V was shortened by 10 bases and J by 8 bases, with 17 bases between the two germline ends. The CDR3 is made up of 12 amino acids. Germline values: CDR1 MNHNY, CDR2 SVGAGI (reference sequence). Here the CDR3 reads CATGFQGGGYTF. CDR3 coding DNA: TGTGCCACTGGGTTTCAGGGAGGAGGCTACACCTTC.

This sequence joins TRBV6-4 and TRBJ2-2, with D perhaps matching TRBD1 (6 bases). This CDR3 contains 13 residues. Germline-derived CDR1 and CDR2 are MRHNA and SNTAGT. V gave up 8 bases and J gave up 2 bases, with 9 bases separating them. The CDR3 loop reads CASRTANTGELFF. The CDR3 DNA is TGTGCCAGCCGGACAGCTAACACCGGGGAGCTGTTTTTT.

The chain is built from TRBV7-6 and TRBJ2-2, with 8 bases identical to TRBD2. V lost 6 bases and J lost 7; bases outside the gene matches: 7. The CDR3 totals 14 residues. Germline V gene lookup returns CDR1 SGHVS and CDR2 FNYEAQ. The chain's CDR3 is CASSRGGAIGELFF. The CDR3 bases are TGTGCCAGCAGTCGGGGGGGGGCTATCGGGGAGCTGTTTTTT.

This chain uses TRBV29-1 with TRBJ1-2; TRBD1 agrees at 7 bases. Unmatched junction bases numbered 4, after V lost 6 bases and J lost 0 bases. Germline lookup yields CDR1 SQVTM and CDR2 ANQGSEA. CDR3 length equals 13 residues. The CDR3 region has the DNA TGCAGCGTGGGACAGCGAACTAACTATGGCTACACCTTC. Encoded protein: CSVGQRTNYGYTF. The variable domain in full, completed from reference TRBV29-1 and TRBJ1-2, reads SAVISQKPSRDICQRGTSLTIQCQVDSQVTMMFWYRQQPGQSLTLIATANQGSEATYESGFVIDKFPISRPNLTFSTLTVSNMSPEDSSIYLCSVGQRTNYGYTFGSGTRLTVV.

The CDR3 DNA reads as TGTGCCTCGGGGTTAGCGGGGACTGGGGAGACCCAGTACTTC. It codes for CASGLAGTGETQYF. The rearrangement links TRBV4-2 to TRBJ2-5, with 8 bases identical to TRBD2. This CDR3 contains 14 residues. V lost 11 bases, J lost 5 bases, and 13 bases stayed unmatched. Per germline, CDR1 LGHNA and CDR2 YNFKEQ.

The chain couples TRBV5-4 to TRBJ2-2; D is unclear. Germline CDR1 reads SGHNT; CDR2 reads YYREEE (reference sequence). Between the trimmed V and J ends, which lost 4 bases and 8 bases, there was a span of 21 bases. This CDR3 contains 16 residues. CDR3 sequence (DNA): TGTGCCAGCAGCCCGACGGCCGGGTCCCTAATAGGGGAGCTGTTTTTT. It translates to CASSPTAGSLIGELFF.

The rearrangement links TRBV13 to TRBJ1-4; TRBD1 aligns across 8 bases. This CDR3 contains 14 residues. Germline V gene data show CDR1 as PRHDT and CDR2 as FYEKMQ (reference sequence). Germline trimming cut 5 bases from V and 8 bases from J; bases unmatched to any gene: 7. CDR3 residues: CASSLSRGPEKLFF. The CDR3 DNA follows: TGTGCCAGCAGCCTATCCAGGGGGCCCGAAAAACTGTTTTTT.

The V call is TRBV6-5, the J call TRBJ2-3; TRBD1 matches at 7 bases. The V and J ends lost 0 bases and 5 bases, in that order; junction bases with no gene match: 8. Looked up from germline, CDR1 is MNHEY and CDR2 is SVGAGI. This CDR3 is built from 16 residues. The CDR3 nucleotides are TGTGCCAGCAGTTACTCGAAGGGGGCGAGTAAAGATACGCAGTATTTT. Translation gives CASSYSKGASKDTQYF.

The chain links TRBV18 to TRBJ1-2; no definite D call. Looked up from germline, CDR1 is KGHSH and CDR2 is LQKENI. The CDR3 runs 14 residues. The V gene lost 1 base and the J gene lost 3 bases, with 9 bases spanning the gap. CDR3 in DNA: TGTGCCAGCTCACCACGTAACATCGACTATGGCTACACCTTC. Encoded protein: CASSPRNIDYGYTF.

This chain joins TRBV5-1 and TRBJ1-1; possible D gene TRBD1, 6 bases. This CDR3 has 15 residues. V was cut by 3 bases and J by 1 base, with 13 bases left in between. Germline V gene data show CDR1 as SGHRS and CDR2 as YFSETQ. For the CDR3, the DNA is TGCGCCAGCAGCTCTCAGGGAGGGGGGAACACTGAAGCTTTCTTT. Translation gives CASSSQGGGNTEAFF.

The V gene is TRBV4-2, the J gene TRBJ1-2, with D possibly TRBD1 on 6 matching bases. V lost 7 bases and J lost 1, with 19 bases in between. The CDR3 is made up of 16 amino acids. Germline loops: CDR1 LGHNA, CDR2 YNFKEQ. The CDR3 loop is CASTLDSVTLNYGYTF. As DNA, the CDR3 is TGTGCCAGCACCCTGGACAGTGTCACGCTTAACTATGGCTACACCTTC.

The chain is built from TRBV9 and TRBJ1-2; D might be TRBD1 (6 bases). The CDR3 has 16 residues. Germline assignment: CDR1 SGDLS and CDR2 YYNGEE. V lost 3 bases and J 3 bases, leaving 18 bases between the germline ends. The CDR3 loop reads CASSGYPTGVDYGYTF. The CDR3 region has the DNA TGTGCCAGCAGCGGATATCCGACAGGAGTCGACTATGGCTACACCTTC. The whole variable domain, filled in from reference TRBV9 and TRBJ1-2, reads DSGVTQTPKHLITATGQRVTLRCSPRSGDLSVYWYQQSLDQGLQFLIQYYNGEERAKGNILERFSAQQFPDLHSELNLSSLELGDSALYFCASSGYPTGVDYGYTFGSGTRLTVV.

CDR3: CAISEWEFSNQPQHF. CDR3 bases: TGTGCCATCAGTGAGTGGGAGTTTAGCAATCAGCCCCAGCATTTT. The chain joins TRBV10-3 to TRBJ1-5; D not certain. The germline CDR1 and CDR2 sequences are ENHRY and SYGVKD. The CDR3 is made up of 15 amino acids. The germline V and J ends were trimmed by 1 base and 0 bases, with 7 bases remaining between them.

This rearrangement joins TRBV2 to TRBJ2-7; D may be TRBD2 (5 bases). The germline V gene has CDR1 SNHLY and CDR2 FYNNEI. Trimming pared 2 bases from V and 7 bases from J, leaving 15 bases between. The CDR3 has 14 amino acids. The CDR3 DNA reads as TGTGCCAGCAGTGAACGGGGTGTTATGATGGAGCAGTACTTC. It is translated as CASSERGVMMEQYF. Full variable domain (outside the CDR3, taken from reference TRBV2 and TRBJ2-7): EPEVTQTPSHQVTQMGQEVILRCVPISNHLYFYWYRQILGQKVEFLVSFYNNEISEKSEIFDDQFSVERPDGSNFTLKIRSTKLEDSAMYFCASSERGVMMEQYFGPGTRLTVT.

The rearrangement uses TRBV2 and TRBJ2-3, with 9 bases lining up with TRBD1. The germline gives CDR1 SNHLY, CDR2 FYNNEI. There are 15 residues in the CDR3. Germline trimming cut 6 bases from V and 4 bases from J; bases unmatched to any gene: 8. This CDR3 reads CASSQGQGGPDTQYF. For the CDR3, the DNA is TGTGCCAGCAGCCAGGGACAGGGAGGTCCAGATACGCAGTATTTT.

The chain recombines TRBV5-6 with TRBJ2-3; 9 positions match TRBD2. The junction had 11 bases not matched to a gene; V was cut back by 4 bases and J by 5 bases. This CDR3 spans 16 amino acids. Germline CDR1 is SGHDT and CDR2 is YYEEEE. CDR3 bases: TGTGCCAGCAGCCCCCCCGGGCTAGCGGGGCAAGATACGCAGTATTTT. Amino acids: CASSPPGLAGQDTQYF.

This rearrangement joins TRBV5-1 to TRBJ1-3; D is uncertain. With 0 bases removed from V and 2 bases from J, the gap between germline ends came to 15 bases. This CDR3 has 17 amino acids. CDR1 and CDR2 (germline): SGHRS, YFSETQ. For the CDR3, the DNA is TGCGCCAGCAGCTTGGGAGCGGGCGGAGATGCTGGAAACACCATATATTTT. This sequence encodes CASSLGAGGDAGNTIYF.

The CDR3 sequence: CASSESAGRYEQYF. CDR3 in DNA: TGCGCCAGCAGTGAGTCGGCAGGGAGGTACGAGCAGTACTTC. J is TRBJ2-7 and V is TRBV10-1, with TRBD2 as a possible D gene (6 bases). Looked up from germline, CDR1 is WNHNN and CDR2 is SYGVQD (reference sequence). The CDR3 is made up of 14 amino acids. Trimming cost V 0 bases and J 4 bases, with 10 bases left between them.

The chain joins TRBV7-2 to TRBJ2-2; D is possibly TRBD2 (6 bases). Germline CDR1 is SGHTA and CDR2 is FQGNSA. V lost 2 bases, J lost 5 bases, and 15 bases lay in between. CDR3 length: 16 residues. CDR3 region: CASSLRAAGRTGELFF. As DNA, the CDR3 is TGTGCCAGCAGCTTAAGGGCGGCGGGGCGGACCGGGGAGCTGTTTTTT. The full variable domain, in which reference TRBV7-2 and TRBJ2-2 provide the parts outside the CDR3, is GAGVSQSPSNKVTEKGKDVELRCDPISGHTALYWYRQSLGQGLEFLIYFQGNSAPDKSGLPSDRFSAERTGGSVSTLTIQRTQQEDSAVYLCASSLRAAGRTGELFFGEGSRLTVL.